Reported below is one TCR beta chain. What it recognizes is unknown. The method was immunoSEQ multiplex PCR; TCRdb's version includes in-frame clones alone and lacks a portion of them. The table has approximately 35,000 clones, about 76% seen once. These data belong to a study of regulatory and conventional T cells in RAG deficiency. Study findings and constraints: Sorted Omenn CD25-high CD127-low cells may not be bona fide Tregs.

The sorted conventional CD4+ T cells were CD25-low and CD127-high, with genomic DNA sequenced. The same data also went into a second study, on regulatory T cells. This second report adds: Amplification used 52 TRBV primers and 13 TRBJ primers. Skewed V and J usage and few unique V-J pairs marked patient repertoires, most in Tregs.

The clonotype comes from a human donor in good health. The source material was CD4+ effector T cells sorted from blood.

For the CDR3, the DNA is TGTGCTAGTGGTTTGTCGGGCGTCATGAACACTGAAGCTTTCTTT. Translated, it gives CASGLSGVMNTEAFF. The gene calls are TRBV12-5 and TRBJ1-1, with D uncertain. Germline CDR1 LGHNT, CDR2 FRNRAP. The ends were cut back, 2 bases at V and 0 bases at J, with 10 bases in the middle. The CDR3 sequence is 15 residues long.